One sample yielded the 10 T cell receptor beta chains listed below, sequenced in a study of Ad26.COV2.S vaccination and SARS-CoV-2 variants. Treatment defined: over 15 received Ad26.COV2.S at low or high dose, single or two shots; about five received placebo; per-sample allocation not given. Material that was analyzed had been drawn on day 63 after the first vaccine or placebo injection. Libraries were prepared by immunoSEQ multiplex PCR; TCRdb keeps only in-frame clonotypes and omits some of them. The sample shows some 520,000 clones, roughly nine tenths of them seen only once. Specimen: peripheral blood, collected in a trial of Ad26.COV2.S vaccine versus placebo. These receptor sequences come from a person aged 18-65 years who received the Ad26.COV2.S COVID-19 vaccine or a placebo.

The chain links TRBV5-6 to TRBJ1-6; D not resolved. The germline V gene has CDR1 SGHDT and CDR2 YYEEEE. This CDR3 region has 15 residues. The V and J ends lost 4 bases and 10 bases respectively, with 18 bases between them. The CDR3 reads CASSVGGRELSPLHF. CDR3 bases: TGTGCCAGCAGCGTCGGCGGCAGAGAATTATCACCCCTCCACTTT.

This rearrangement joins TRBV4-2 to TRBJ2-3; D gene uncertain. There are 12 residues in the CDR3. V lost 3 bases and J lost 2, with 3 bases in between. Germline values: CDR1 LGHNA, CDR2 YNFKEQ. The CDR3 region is CASSHSTDTQYF. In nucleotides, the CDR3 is TGTGCCAGCAGCCACTCCACAGATACGCAGTATTTT.

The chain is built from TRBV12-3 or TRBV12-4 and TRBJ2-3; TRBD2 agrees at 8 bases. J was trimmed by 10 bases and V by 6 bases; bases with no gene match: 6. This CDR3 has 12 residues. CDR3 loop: CASRIKREPQYF. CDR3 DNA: TGTGCCAGCAGAATTAAGCGGGAGCCGCAGTATTTT.

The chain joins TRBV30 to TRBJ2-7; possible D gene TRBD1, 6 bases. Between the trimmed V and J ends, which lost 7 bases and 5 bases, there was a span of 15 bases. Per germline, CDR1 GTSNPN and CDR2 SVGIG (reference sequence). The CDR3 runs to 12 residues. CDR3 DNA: TGTGCCTCGGCCCAGGGGAGAAACGAGCAGTACTTC. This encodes CASAQGRNEQYF.

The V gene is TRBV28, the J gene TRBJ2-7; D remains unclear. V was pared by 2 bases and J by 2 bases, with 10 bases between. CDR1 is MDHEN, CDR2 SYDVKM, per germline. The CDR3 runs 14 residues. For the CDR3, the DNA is TGTGCCAGCAGTTTAGGGCAGACCCCCTACGAGCAGTACTTC. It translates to CASSLGQTPYEQYF. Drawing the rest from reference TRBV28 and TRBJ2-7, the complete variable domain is DVKVTQSSRYLVKRTGEKVFLECVQDMDHENMFWYRQDPGLGLRLIYFSYDVKMKEKGDIPEGYSVSREKKERFSLILESASTNQTSMYLCASSLGQTPYEQYFGPGTRLTVT.

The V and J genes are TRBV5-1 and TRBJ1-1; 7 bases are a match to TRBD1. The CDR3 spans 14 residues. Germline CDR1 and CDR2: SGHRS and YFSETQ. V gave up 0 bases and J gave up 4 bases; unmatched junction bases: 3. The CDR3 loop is CASSLANRGTEAFF. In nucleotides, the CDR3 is TGCGCCAGCAGCTTGGCGAACAGGGGCACTGAAGCTTTCTTT.

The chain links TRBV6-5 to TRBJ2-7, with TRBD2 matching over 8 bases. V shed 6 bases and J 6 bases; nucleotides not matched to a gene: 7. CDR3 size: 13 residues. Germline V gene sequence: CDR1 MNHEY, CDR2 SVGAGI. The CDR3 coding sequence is TGTGCCAGCAGCCTCGGACTAGCCTTCGAGCAGTACTTC. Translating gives CASSLGLAFEQYF.

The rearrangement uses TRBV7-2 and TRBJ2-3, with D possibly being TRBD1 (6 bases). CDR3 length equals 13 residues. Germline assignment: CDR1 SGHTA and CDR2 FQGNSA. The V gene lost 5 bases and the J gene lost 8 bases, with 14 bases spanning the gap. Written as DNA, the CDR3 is TGTGCCAGCAGCCAAAGAACAGGGTCTACGCAGTATTTT. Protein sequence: CASSQRTGSTQYF.

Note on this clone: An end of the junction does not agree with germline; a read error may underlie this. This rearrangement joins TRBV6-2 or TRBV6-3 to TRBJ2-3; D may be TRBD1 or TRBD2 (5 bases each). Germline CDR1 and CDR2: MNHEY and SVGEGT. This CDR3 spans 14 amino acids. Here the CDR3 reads CASSYSSGRARLTF. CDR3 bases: TGTGCCAGCAGTTACTCGTCGGGCAGGGCGAGACTAACTTTT.

The chain's CDR3 is CASSLWDRGYEQYF. CDR3 sequence (DNA): TGTGCCAGCAGCCTGTGGGACAGGGGCTACGAGCAGTACTTC. The V call is TRBV5-6, the J call TRBJ2-7; 10 bases fit TRBD1. Germline assignment: CDR1 SGHDT and CDR2 YYEEEE. The V segment lost 4 bases and the J segment 3 bases; nucleotides outside the gene matches: 4. CDR3 length equals 14 residues.